Below are 31 T cell receptor beta chains sequenced from a single sample in a study of blood T cell repertoires in COVID-19. Profiled with immunoSEQ multiplex PCR; TCRdb holds only in-frame clones, not every one. Counted here are about 140,000 clones, 84% occurring once; the ten biggest clones make up 7.5% to 8.5%. The sequenced sample consisted of peripheral blood. Receptor source: a human donor in a cohort sampled during active COVID-19.

This sequence joins TRBV7-3 and TRBJ2-5; 12 bases match TRBD2. Germline-derived CDR1 and CDR2 are SGHTA and FQGTGA. CDR3 length equals 16 residues. The ends lost 5 bases at V and 2 bases at J; junction bases unmatched: 6. For the CDR3, the DNA is TGTGCCAGCAGCGCCTCTAGCGGGAGGGATCAAGAGACCCAGTACTTC. Protein product: CASSASSGRDQETQYF.

A few counts support this clone. J is TRBJ1-1 and V is TRBV7-9; unclear D gene. CDR3 size: 15 residues. CDR1 SEHNR and CDR2 FQNEAQ come from the germline V gene (reference sequence). V gave up 3 bases and J gave up 2 bases, with 13 bases separating them. The CDR3 spells CASSFPLRINTEAFF. In DNA, the CDR3 is TGTGCCAGCAGCTTTCCACTGAGGATAAACACTGAAGCTTTCTTT. Drawing the rest from reference TRBV7-9 and TRBJ1-1, the complete variable domain is DTGVSQNPRHKITKRGQNVTFRCDPISEHNRLYWYRQTLGQGPEFLTYFQNEAQLEKSRLLSDRFSAERPKGSFSTLEIQRTEQGDSAMYLCASSFPLRINTEAFFGQGTRLTVV.

This chain uses TRBV24-1 with TRBJ1-1; no clear D. The V end lost 7 bases, the J end lost 1 base, and 9 bases lay between the germline ends. CDR1 and CDR2 from the germline V gene are KGHDR and SFDVKD. CDR3 size: 13 residues. The CDR3 is CATSTPRNTEAFF. The CDR3 coding sequence is TGTGCCACCAGCACCCCTAGGAACACTGAAGCTTTCTTT.

This chain connects TRBV28 to TRBJ2-7; D is possibly TRBD2 (6 bases). CDR1 and CDR2 (germline): MDHEN, SYDVKM. The CDR3 spans 11 residues. The V and J ends lost 9 bases and 6 bases respectively, with 12 bases between them. CDR3 amino acids: CASGGWGEQYF. CDR3 DNA: TGTGCCAGTGGGGGGTGGGGCGAGCAGTACTTC.

This chain links TRBV11-2 with TRBJ2-5, with 10 bases aligning to TRBD2. Per the germline V gene, CDR1 is SGHAT and CDR2 is FQNNGV. With V trimmed by 1 base and J by 0 bases, 5 bases remained unmatched. This CDR3 contains 17 residues. The CDR3 region is CASSLGVAGGYQETQYF. CDR3 DNA sequence: TGTGCCAGCAGCTTAGGAGTAGCGGGGGGATACCAAGAGACCCAGTACTTC.

The chain couples TRBV9 to TRBJ2-2, with 7 bases fitting TRBD2. Trimming cost V 6 bases and J 3 bases; bases outside gene matches: 14. Germline V gene data show CDR1 as SGDLS and CDR2 as YYNGEE. The CDR3 has 17 residues. The CDR3 sequence is CASTSGGADSHTGELFF. In DNA, the CDR3 is TGTGCCAGCACCTCGGGGGGAGCGGACTCCCACACCGGGGAGCTGTTTTTT.

V gene TRBV7-9 combines with J gene TRBJ2-5, with 8 bases matching TRBD2. Trimming at V came to 2 bases and at J to 2 bases, leaving 4 bases not matched to a gene. Germline V gives CDR1 SEHNR, CDR2 FQNEAQ (reference sequence). The CDR3 extends over 15 amino acids. The CDR3 loop is CASSLTSGGQETQYF. In DNA form, the CDR3 reads TGTGCCAGCAGCTTAACTAGCGGTGGACAAGAGACCCAGTACTTC.

The genes are TRBV7-9 and TRBJ2-5; a weak D match, TRBD2 (5 bases). The V and J ends lost 6 bases and 2 bases respectively, with 13 bases between them. This CDR3 spans 14 amino acids. Looked up from germline, CDR1 is SEHNR and CDR2 is FQNEAQ (reference sequence). DNA for the CDR3: TGTGCCAGCAGTCCTGGACGGGGTCAAGAGACCCAGTACTTC. It yields the protein CASSPGRGQETQYF.

V and J are TRBV27 and TRBJ1-1; tentative D call: TRBD1 (5 bases). Germline V gene lookup returns CDR1 MNHEY and CDR2 SMNVEV (reference sequence). Trimming took off 3 bases at V and 1 base at J, with 9 bases between the two ends. The CDR3 length is 14 residues. CDR3 DNA sequence: TGTGCCAGCAGTTTTGCGGGGCGGAACACTGAAGCTTTCTTT. Its translation is CASSFAGRNTEAFF.

The rearrangement links TRBV2 to TRBJ2-1; D possibly corresponds to TRBD2 (6 bases). Germline assignment: CDR1 SNHLY and CDR2 FYNNEI. Trimming shortened V by 7 bases and J by 15 bases, and 19 bases separated the two germline ends. The CDR3 covers 12 residues. Here the CDR3 DNA reads TGTGCCAGCACTCTGGGGGGAAGGGCCGGGTTCTTC. Translated: CASTLGGRAGFF.

The rearrangement uses TRBV5-8 and TRBJ2-5; D is unclear. This CDR3 comprises 16 residues. Trimming removed 6 bases at V and 5 bases at J, with 23 bases between. The V gene's germline CDR1 is SGHTS and CDR2 YDEGEE. The CDR3 DNA reads as TGTGCCAGCACCCCCTCAACCCCGATTTTGGAGGAGACCCAGTACTTC. Translated: CASTPSTPILEETQYF.

J is TRBJ2-1 and V is TRBV20-1; D ambiguous. Trimming removed 6 bases from V and 10 bases from J, with 13 bases in between. Germline V CDR1 and CDR2: DFQATT, SNEGSKA (reference sequence). The CDR3 contains 11 residues. The CDR3 spells CSALHTIEQFF. The CDR3 DNA reads as TGCAGTGCCTTACACACAATAGAGCAGTTCTTC.

The V gene is TRBV6-5, the J gene TRBJ2-5; 8 nucleotides line up with TRBD1. CDR1 and CDR2 from the germline V gene are MNHEY and SVGAGI. V lost 6 bases, J lost 5 bases, and 5 bases stayed unmatched. The CDR3 length is 13 residues. The CDR3: CASSGQGVETQYF. The CDR3 DNA reads as TGTGCCAGCAGCGGACAGGGAGTGGAGACCCAGTACTTC.

This clone was detected only once. V and J are TRBV6-5 and TRBJ2-7; the D gene is possibly TRBD1 (5 bases). The V and J ends lost 2 bases and 3 bases respectively, with 8 bases between them. This CDR3 has 13 residues. Germline loops: CDR1 MNHEY, CDR2 SVGAGI. CDR3 bases: TGTGCCAGCAGTTACGGCAGGGACTACGAGCAGTACTTC. It encodes CASSYGRDYEQYF.

V is TRBV5-1 and J is TRBJ2-7, with D possibly TRBD1 on 6 matching bases. Germline CDR1 and CDR2: SGHRS and YFSETQ. Trimming took 1 base from V and 6 from J, leaving 14 bases between them. This CDR3 spans 14 amino acids. CDR3 protein: CASSLLPGESEQYF. CDR3 coding DNA: TGCGCCAGCAGCTTGCTGCCAGGGGAAAGCGAGCAGTACTTC.

The gene calls are TRBV5-1 and TRBJ2-3, with D possibly matching TRBD2 (5 bases). The CDR3 is made up of 15 amino acids. Trimming took 0 bases from V and 5 from J, leaving 13 bases between them. Germline-derived CDR1 and CDR2 are SGHRS and YFSETQ. In DNA, the CDR3 is TGCGCCAGCAGCTTGGTGGCCGGGGTGCAAGATACGCAGTATTTT. Translated: CASSLVAGVQDTQYF.

The V call is TRBV5-8, the J call TRBJ1-4; D gene ambiguous. CDR1 is SGHTS, CDR2 YDEGEE, per germline. Trimming pared 0 bases from V and 8 bases from J, leaving 17 bases between. CDR3 size: 16 residues. The CDR3 spells CASSLARGWIREKLFF. CDR3 DNA: TGTGCCAGCAGCTTGGCCCGAGGGTGGATTCGGGAAAAACTGTTTTTT.

Remarks on this clone: The same CDR3 arises from other DNA sequences in this sample as well. J is TRBJ1-4 and V is TRBV9; TRBD1 agrees at 10 bases. This CDR3 has 15 residues. The germline V gene has CDR1 SGDLS and CDR2 YYNGEE. Unmatched junction bases numbered 3, after V lost 2 bases and J lost 5 bases. The CDR3 region has the DNA TGTGCCAGCAGCGTTCAGACAGGGGGCAATGAAAAACTGTTTTTT. As protein: CASSVQTGGNEKLFF.

The chain has TRBV7-9 and TRBJ1-5, with 8 bases matching TRBD1. Unmatched junction bases numbered 12, after V lost 5 bases and J lost 0 bases. The CDR3 has 18 amino acids. Germline V gives CDR1 SEHNR, CDR2 FQNEAQ (reference sequence). For the CDR3, the DNA is TGTGCCAGCAGCCTACCGGGACAGGCGTCATATAGCAATCAGCCCCAGCATTTT. Its protein product is CASSLPGQASYSNQPQHF. Complete variable domain (other parts from reference TRBV7-9 and TRBJ1-5): DTGVSQNPRHKITKRGQNVTFRCDPISEHNRLYWYRQTLGQGPEFLTYFQNEAQLEKSRLLSDRFSAERPKGSFSTLEIQRTEQGDSAMYLCASSLPGQASYSNQPQHFGDGTRLSIL.

The chain is built from TRBV6-5 and TRBJ1-6, with TRBD1 identical over 8 bases. Germline lookup yields CDR1 MNHEY and CDR2 SVGAGI. The V segment lost 6 bases and the J segment 8 bases; nucleotides outside the gene matches: 9. The CDR3 has 15 residues. CDR3 in amino acids: CASRAKQGGDSPLHF. In nucleotides, the CDR3 is TGTGCCAGCAGGGCCAAACAGGGGGGGGATTCACCCCTCCACTTT.

The V call is TRBV19, the J call TRBJ1-5; 7 nucleotides line up with TRBD1. The junction had 6 bases not matched to a gene; V was cut back by 4 bases and J by 6 bases. CDR3 size: 14 residues. CDR1 is LNHDA, CDR2 SQIVND, per germline (reference sequence). The CDR3 sequence: CASSTQGVGQPQHF. In DNA form, the CDR3 reads TGTGCCAGTAGTACCCAGGGGGTGGGTCAGCCCCAGCATTTT.

The chain has TRBV4-1 and TRBJ1-2; D unclear. CDR3 length: 15 residues. Germline CDR1 MGHRA, CDR2 YSYEKL. Trimming took 4 bases from V and 2 from J, leaving 14 bases between them. As DNA, the CDR3 is TGCGCCAGCAGCCGGGGAGAGGGCACGAACTATGGCTACACCTTC. It is translated as CASSRGEGTNYGYTF.

This clone was recorded only once. The chain employs TRBV5-4 and TRBJ2-1; TRBD2 agrees at 12 bases. Germline CDR1 is SGHNT and CDR2 is YYREEE (reference sequence). The CDR3 is 15 amino acids. V shed 1 base, J shed 6 bases, and the junction held 2 bases outside the gene matches. Here the CDR3 reads CASSLRTSGTNEQFF. CDR3 coding DNA: TGTGCCAGCAGCTTGCGGACTAGCGGGACCAATGAGCAGTTCTTC.

The chain combines TRBV19 with TRBJ1-5; the D gene is possibly TRBD1 (6 bases). V lost 5 bases and J 2 bases, leaving 10 bases between the germline ends. Germline loops: CDR1 LNHDA, CDR2 SQIVND (reference sequence). This CDR3 is built from 14 residues. DNA of the CDR3: TGTGCCAGTAGTGAACAGGGTCGCAATCAGCCCCAGCATTTT. This encodes CASSEQGRNQPQHF.

The V gene is TRBV3-1 (or the pseudogene TRBV3-2), the J gene TRBJ2-7; 9 positions match TRBD1. Germline values: CDR1 LGHDT, CDR2 YNNKEL (reference sequence). Trimming removed 3 bases from V and 7 bases from J; junction bases left unmatched: 10. The CDR3 has 15 residues. CDR3 residues: CASSQSDRGLREQYF. The CDR3 DNA is TGTGCCAGCAGCCAGTCGGACAGGGGACTAAGGGAGCAGTACTTC.

V gene TRBV5-4 combines with J gene TRBJ2-7, with 8 bases identical to TRBD2. Trimming cost V 4 bases and J 3 bases; bases outside gene matches: 15. The CDR3 has 17 residues. Germline lookup yields CDR1 SGHNT and CDR2 YYREEE (reference sequence). CDR3 amino acids: CASSHSGESTRNYEQYF. In DNA form, the CDR3 reads TGTGCCAGCAGCCATAGCGGGGAGAGCACCCGGAACTACGAGCAGTACTTC.

The V call is TRBV27, the J call TRBJ1-1; D remains ambiguous. The CDR3 spans 15 residues. CDR1 and CDR2 (germline): MNHEY, SMNVEV (reference sequence). Trimming removed 2 bases from V and 0 bases from J, with 10 bases in between. CDR3 coding DNA: TGTGCCAGCAGTTTAGTGCCGGGGATGAACACTGAAGCTTTCTTT. It encodes CASSLVPGMNTEAFF.

This chain links TRBV3-1 (or the pseudogene TRBV3-2) with TRBJ2-7, with 7 bases lining up with TRBD2. The V gene's germline CDR1 is LGHDT and CDR2 YNNKEL (reference sequence). The CDR3 is 16 residues long. V shed 3 bases, J shed 0 bases, and the junction held 8 bases outside the gene matches. The CDR3 region has the DNA TGTGCCAGCAGCCATCCAGGCGGGGGAACCTCCTACGAGCAGTACTTC. Its translation: CASSHPGGGTSYEQYF.

This clone was recorded only once. This chain uses TRBV10-2 with TRBJ2-3; 7 positions agree with TRBD1. CDR1 is WSHSY, CDR2 SAAADI, per germline. The CDR3 contains 18 residues. With 3 bases clipped from V and 4 bases from J, the junction kept 16 bases outside the gene matches. CDR3: CASSESNWRQGVADTQYF. CDR3 nucleotides: TGCGCCAGCAGTGAATCGAATTGGCGACAGGGTGTCGCAGATACGCAGTATTTT.

The chain uses TRBV2 and TRBJ2-1, with D uncertain. The germline V gene encodes CDR1 SNHLY and CDR2 FYNNEI. The length of the CDR3 is 14 residues. V was pared by 4 bases and J by 7 bases, with 14 bases between. CDR3 sequence reads: CASSALAGWNEQFF. CDR3 bases: TGTGCCAGCAGTGCTCTGGCAGGCTGGAATGAGCAGTTCTTC.

V gene TRBV12-3 or TRBV12-4 combines with J gene TRBJ2-3; the match to TRBD1 covers 8 bases. The V and J ends lost 6 bases and 1 base, in that order; junction bases with no gene match: 0. The length of the CDR3 is 13 residues. CDR3 bases: TGTGCCAGCAGGGGACAGGGCACAGATACGCAGTATTTT. As protein: CASRGQGTDTQYF.